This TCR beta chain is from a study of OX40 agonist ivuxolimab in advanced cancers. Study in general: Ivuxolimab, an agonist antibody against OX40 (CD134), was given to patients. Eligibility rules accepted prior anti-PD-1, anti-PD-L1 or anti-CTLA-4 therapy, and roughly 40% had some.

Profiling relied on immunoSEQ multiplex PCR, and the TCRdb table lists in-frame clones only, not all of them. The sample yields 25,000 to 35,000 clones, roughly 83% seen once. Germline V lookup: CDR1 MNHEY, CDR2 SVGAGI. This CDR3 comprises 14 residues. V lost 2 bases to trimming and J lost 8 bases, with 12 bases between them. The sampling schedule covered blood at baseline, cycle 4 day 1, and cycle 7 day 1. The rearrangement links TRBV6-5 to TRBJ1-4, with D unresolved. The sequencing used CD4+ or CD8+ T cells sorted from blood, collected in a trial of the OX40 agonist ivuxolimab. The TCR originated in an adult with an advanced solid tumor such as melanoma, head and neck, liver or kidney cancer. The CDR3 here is CASSYPVPGEKLFF. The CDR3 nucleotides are TGTGCCAGCAGTTACCCCGTACCGGGGGAAAAACTGTTTTTT.